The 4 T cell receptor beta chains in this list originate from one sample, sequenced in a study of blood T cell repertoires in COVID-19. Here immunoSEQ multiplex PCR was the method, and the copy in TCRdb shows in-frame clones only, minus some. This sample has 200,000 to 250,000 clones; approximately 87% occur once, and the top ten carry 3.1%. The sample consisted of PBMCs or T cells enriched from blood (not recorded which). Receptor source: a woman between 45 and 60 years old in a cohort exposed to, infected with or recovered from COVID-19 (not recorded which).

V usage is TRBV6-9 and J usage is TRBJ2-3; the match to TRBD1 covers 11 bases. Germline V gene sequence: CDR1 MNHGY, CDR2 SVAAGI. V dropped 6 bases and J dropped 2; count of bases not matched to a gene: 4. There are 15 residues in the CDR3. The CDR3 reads CASRGQGAITDTQYF. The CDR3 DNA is TGTGCCAGCAGAGGACAGGGGGCGATCACAGATACGCAGTATTTT.

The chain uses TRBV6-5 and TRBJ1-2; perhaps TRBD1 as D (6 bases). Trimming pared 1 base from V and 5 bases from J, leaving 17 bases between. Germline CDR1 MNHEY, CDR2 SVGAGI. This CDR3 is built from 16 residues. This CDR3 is CASSYFTMTGVYGYTF. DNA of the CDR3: TGTGCCAGCAGTTACTTCACCATGACAGGAGTGTATGGCTACACCTTC.

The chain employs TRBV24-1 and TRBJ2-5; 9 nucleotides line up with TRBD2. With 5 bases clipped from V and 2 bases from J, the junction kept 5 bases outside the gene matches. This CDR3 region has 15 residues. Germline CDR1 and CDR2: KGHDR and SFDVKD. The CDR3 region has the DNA TGTGCCACCAGTGTTAATAGCGGGGGACAAGAGACCCAGTACTTC. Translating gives CATSVNSGGQETQYF.

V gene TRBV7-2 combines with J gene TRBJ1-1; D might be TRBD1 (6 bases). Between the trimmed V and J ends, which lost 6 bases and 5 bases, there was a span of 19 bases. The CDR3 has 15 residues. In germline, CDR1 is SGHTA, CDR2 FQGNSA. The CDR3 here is CASRWGTGIATEAFF. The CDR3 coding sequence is TGTGCCAGCAGATGGGGAACAGGGATAGCAACTGAAGCTTTCTTT.